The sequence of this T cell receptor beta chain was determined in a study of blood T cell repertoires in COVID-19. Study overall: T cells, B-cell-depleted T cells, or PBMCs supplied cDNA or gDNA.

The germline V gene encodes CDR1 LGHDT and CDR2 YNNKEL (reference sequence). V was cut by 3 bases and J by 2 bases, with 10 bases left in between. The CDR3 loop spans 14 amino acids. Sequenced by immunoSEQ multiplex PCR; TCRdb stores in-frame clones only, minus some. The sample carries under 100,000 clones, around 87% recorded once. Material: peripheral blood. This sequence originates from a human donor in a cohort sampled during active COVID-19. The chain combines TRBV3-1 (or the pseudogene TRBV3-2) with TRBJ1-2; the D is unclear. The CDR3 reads CASSHARVNYGYTF. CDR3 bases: TGTGCCAGCAGCCACGCGAGGGTCAACTATGGCTACACCTTC.